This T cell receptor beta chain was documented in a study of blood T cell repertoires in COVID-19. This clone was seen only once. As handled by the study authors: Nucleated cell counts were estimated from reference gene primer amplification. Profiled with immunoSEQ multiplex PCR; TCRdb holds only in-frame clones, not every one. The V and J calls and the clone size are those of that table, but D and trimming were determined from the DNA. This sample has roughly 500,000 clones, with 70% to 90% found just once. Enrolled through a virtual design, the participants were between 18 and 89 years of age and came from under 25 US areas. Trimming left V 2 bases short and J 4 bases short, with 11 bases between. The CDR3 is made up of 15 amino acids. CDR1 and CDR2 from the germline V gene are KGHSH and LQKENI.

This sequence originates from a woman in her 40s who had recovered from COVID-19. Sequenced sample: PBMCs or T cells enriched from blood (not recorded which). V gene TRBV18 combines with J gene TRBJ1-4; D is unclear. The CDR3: CASSPSRNYNEKLFF. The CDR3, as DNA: TGTGCCAGCTCACCATCTCGTAACTATAATGAAAAACTGTTTTTT.